The 4 T cell receptor beta chains below were found in one sample sequenced in a study of monozygotic twins with inflammatory bowel disease. TCRdb re-called the 5' RACE reads; every CDR3 protein appears as one record, without DNA. This sample contains about 330,000 distinct CDR3 sequences. The sample was blood. All receptors come from a human donor with ulcerative colitis or Crohn's disease, or a healthy co-twin of an affected twin (not recorded which).

V and J are TRBV29-1 and TRBJ2-5; TCRdb picks TRBD2, but there is no DNA to check that call. The length of the CDR3 is 15 residues. The germline V gene has CDR1 SQVTM and CDR2 ANQGSEA. The CDR3 reads CSVGLAGGRGETQYF.

This chain joins TRBV7-2 and TRBJ2-5; the D gene TCRdb calls, TRBD1, cannot be checked with no DNA. The germline CDR1 and CDR2 sequences are SGHTA and FQGNSA. There are 17 residues in the CDR3. CDR3: CASSLVSLAGGMETQYF.

This sequence joins TRBV4-3 and TRBJ1-5; TCRdb calls TRBD1, which cannot be checked without DNA. CDR3 size: 14 residues. The V gene's germline CDR1 is LGHNA and CDR2 YSLEER. CDR3 amino acids: CASSQDNGDRPQHF.

V gene TRBV4-1 combines with J gene TRBJ1-6. The germline V gene has CDR1 MGHRA and CDR2 YSYEKL. The CDR3 consists of 14 residues. CDR3 loop: CASSQWQTNSPLHF.